This T cell receptor (beta chain) was profiled in a study of shared clonotypes between healthy human individuals. About the study: The cohort comprised a couple of women and a few men. Their ages spanned 18 to 49 years. CD8 memory received one plate per donor, CD8 naive two, CD4 memory three and CD4 naive three.

The CDR3 totals 14 residues. With V trimmed by 8 bases and J by 9 bases, 7 bases remained unmatched. In germline, CDR1 is SNHLY, CDR2 FYNNEI. Using immunoSEQ multiplex PCR, the repertoire was profiled, and TCRdb retains in-frame clones only, with some absent. The sample holds 550,000 to 800,000 clones; around 74% are singletons and the top ten take about 1.7%. This receptor was identified in a woman aged 25 to 39 in good health. The sample comprised memory CD4+ T cells sorted from blood. The subset was: CD45RA-negative fraction. This sequence joins TRBV2 and TRBJ2-1; 13 nucleotides match TRBD2. The DNA of the CDR3 is TGTGCCAGCCGTGGACTAGCGGGAGCTGGTGAGCAGTTCTTC. Translating gives CASRGLAGAGEQFF.